The clone carrying this T cell receptor (beta chain) was counted a single time. The data are from a study of blood T cell repertoires in COVID-19. Original analysis: Reference gene primers were amplified, and this amplification served to estimate nucleated cell counts. Produced via immunoSEQ multiplex PCR; TCRdb's table is partial and in-frame only. The D gene and trimming were derived from the DNA, and the V and J assignments and clone size from that table. The sample includes tens of thousands of clones, approximately 88% of them seen just once. This receptor was obtained from a man aged 30 to 39 with acute or convalescent COVID-19. The specimen was peripheral blood.

CDR3 DNA: TGTGCTAGTGGTACCCGCCCGGGACAGAGGACCAAAAACATTCAGTACTTC. Residues: CASGTRPGQRTKNIQYF. J is TRBJ2-4 and V is TRBV12-5; 7 nucleotides line up with TRBD1. The V gene end was trimmed by 5 bases and the J gene end by 2 bases; junction bases not matched to a gene: 12. The CDR3 spans 17 residues. Germline V gene lookup returns CDR1 LGHNT and CDR2 FRNRAP.